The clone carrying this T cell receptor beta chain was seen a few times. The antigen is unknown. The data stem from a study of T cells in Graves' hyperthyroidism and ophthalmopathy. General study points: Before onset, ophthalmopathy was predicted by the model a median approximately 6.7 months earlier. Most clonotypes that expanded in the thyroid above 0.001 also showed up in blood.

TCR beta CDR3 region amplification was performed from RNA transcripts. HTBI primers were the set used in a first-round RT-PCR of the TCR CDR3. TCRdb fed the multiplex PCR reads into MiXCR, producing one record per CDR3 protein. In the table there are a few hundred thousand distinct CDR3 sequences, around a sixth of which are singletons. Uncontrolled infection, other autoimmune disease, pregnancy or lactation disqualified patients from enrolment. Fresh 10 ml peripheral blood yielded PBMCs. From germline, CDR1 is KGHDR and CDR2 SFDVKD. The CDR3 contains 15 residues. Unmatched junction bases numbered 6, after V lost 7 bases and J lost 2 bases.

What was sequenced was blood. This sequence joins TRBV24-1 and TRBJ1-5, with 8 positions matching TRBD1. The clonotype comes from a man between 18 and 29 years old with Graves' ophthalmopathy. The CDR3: CATSKTGVGNQPQHF. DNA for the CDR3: TGTGCCACCAGCAAGACAGGGGTGGGCAATCAGCCCCAGCATTTT.